This T cell receptor (beta chain) was identified during a study of blood T cell repertoires in COVID-19. Turning to the study itself: PBMCs, B-cell-depleted T cells, or T cells provided the cDNA or gDNA that made up the material.

The CDR3 consists of 13 residues. Germline V gene sequence: CDR1 LNHDA, CDR2 SQIVND (reference sequence). Trimming at V came to 3 bases and at J to 3 bases, leaving 1 base not matched to a gene. In terms of age and location, participants ranged from roughly 18 to 90 years and lived in roughly 22 US areas. Concerning this clone: The same CDR3 also results from other DNA sequences found in this sample.

TCRdb's copy holds only in-frame clones and misses some; the assay was immunoSEQ multiplex PCR. The table records some 500,000 clones, over 75% of them present only once. The chain uses TRBV19 and TRBJ1-2; TRBD1 aligns across 7 bases. Sequencing input: PBMCs or T cells enriched from blood (not recorded which). The TCR comes from a woman in her 40s who had recovered from COVID-19. CDR3: CASSITGDYGYTF. The CDR3 DNA reads as TGTGCCAGTAGTATTACAGGGGACTATGGCTACACCTTC.